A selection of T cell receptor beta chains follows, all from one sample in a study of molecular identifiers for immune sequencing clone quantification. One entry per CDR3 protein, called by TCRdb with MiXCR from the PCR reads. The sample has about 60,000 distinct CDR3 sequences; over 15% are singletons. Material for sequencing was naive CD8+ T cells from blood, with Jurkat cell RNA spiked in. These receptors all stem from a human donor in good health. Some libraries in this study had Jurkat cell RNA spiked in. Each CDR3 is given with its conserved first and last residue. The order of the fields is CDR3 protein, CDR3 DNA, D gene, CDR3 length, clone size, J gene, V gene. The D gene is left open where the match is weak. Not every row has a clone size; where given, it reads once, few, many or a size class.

CDR3: CASASGTYYATNEKLFF; DNA: TGTGCCAGCGCTTCCGGGACATACTATGCAACTAATGAAAAACTGTTTTTT; D: .; length: 17; size: many; J: TRBJ1-4; V: TRBV11-2
CDR3: CASSVQGLEYEQYF; DNA: TGTGCCAGCAGTGTCCAGGGGCTTGAGTACGAGCAGTACTTC; D: .; length: 14; size: .; J: TRBJ2-7; V: TRBV12-3/TRBV12-4
CDR3: CASSQDRSGQGYEQYF; DNA: TGCGCCAGCAGCCAAGATCGAAGCGGACAGGGCTACGAGCAGTACTTC; D: TRBD1; length: 16; size: many; J: TRBJ2-7; V: TRBV4-3
CDR3: CSAPGKGKLDTQYF; DNA: TGCAGTGCTCCCGGGAAGGGAAAACTGGATACGCAGTATTTT; D: .; length: 14; size: many; J: TRBJ2-3; V: TRBV20-1
CDR3: CASSYTGTSVYEQYF; DNA: TGCGCCAGCAGTTATACCGGGACTAGCGTATACGAGCAGTACTTC; D: TRBD2; length: 15; size: many; J: TRBJ2-7; V: TRBV4-1
CDR3: CASSLTSGIYEQYF; DNA: TGTGCCAGCAGTTTAACCAGCGGGATTTACGAGCAGTACTTC; D: TRBD2; length: 14; size: .; J: TRBJ2-7; V: TRBV27
CDR3: CASSRTDRPIYNEQFF; DNA: TGCGCCAGCAGCCGAACCGACAGGCCAATATACAATGAGCAGTTCTTC; D: .; length: 16; size: .; J: TRBJ2-1; V: TRBV4-1
CDR3: CAISDLGDLTEAFF; DNA: TGTGCCATCAGTGATCTCGGAGACCTCACTGAAGCTTTCTTT; D: .; length: 14; size: many; J: TRBJ1-1; V: TRBV10-3
CDR3: CSARDRTSGIYSTDTQYF; DNA: TGCAGTGCTAGAGACAGGACTAGCGGGATTTATAGCACAGATACGCAGTATTTT; D: TRBD2; length: 18; size: many; J: TRBJ2-3; V: TRBV20-1
CDR3: CASTNTGELFF; DNA: TGTGCCAGCACCAACACCGGGGAGCTGTTTTTT; D: .; length: 11; size: few; J: TRBJ2-2; V: TRBV12-3/TRBV12-4
CDR3: CASSFRLDRDEQFF; DNA: TGCGCCAGCAGCTTCCGACTGGACCGGGATGAGCAGTTCTTC; D: .; length: 14; size: few; J: TRBJ2-1; V: TRBV4-3
CDR3: CASSELGGWNYNEQFF; DNA: TGTGCCAGCAGTGAATTGGGAGGCTGGAACTACAATGAGCAGTTCTTC; D: .; length: 16; size: few; J: TRBJ2-1; V: TRBV6-1
CDR3: CASSDRLRAPYEQYF; DNA: TGTGCCAGCAGTGATAGGCTCAGGGCCCCCTACGAGCAGTACTTC; D: .; length: 15; size: many; J: TRBJ2-7; V: TRBV25-1
CDR3: CASSPVIGGSFSTGEQYF; DNA: TGTGCCAGCAGCCCCGTGATTGGTGGTAGCTTTTCTACTGGCGAGCAGTACTTC; D: .; length: 18; size: many; J: TRBJ2-7; V: TRBV13
CDR3: CASSLPGVWGAQYF; DNA: TGTGCCAGCAGCTTACCGGGGGTCTGGGGGGCCCAGTACTTC; D: .; length: 14; size: few; J: TRBJ2-5; V: TRBV7-2
CDR3: CASSETAGPSYEQYF; DNA: TGTGCCAGCAGCGAAACAGCGGGACCAAGTTACGAGCAGTACTTC; D: TRBD2; length: 15; size: few; J: TRBJ2-7; V: TRBV11-2
CDR3: CASSFPPRTITDTQYF; DNA: TGTGCCAGCAGCTTCCCCCCAAGGACTATCACAGATACGCAGTATTTT; D: .; length: 16; size: medium-sized; J: TRBJ2-3; V: TRBV7-2
CDR3: CASSLAGGTDTQYF; DNA: TGTGCCAGCAGCTTAGCGGGAGGCACAGATACGCAGTATTTT; D: .; length: 14; size: many; J: TRBJ2-3; V: TRBV7-2
CDR3: CASSSSSGTSVHGNEQFF; DNA: TGTGCCAGCAGTTCCTCTAGCGGGACTAGCGTCCATGGGAATGAGCAGTTCTTC; D: TRBD2; length: 18; size: many; J: TRBJ2-1; V: TRBV6-5
CDR3: CASSSFGGSVNNEQFF; DNA: TGTGCCAGCAGTTCTTTCGGCGGGAGCGTCAACAATGAGCAGTTCTTC; D: TRBD2; length: 16; size: many; J: TRBJ2-1; V: TRBV27
CDR3: CSARDYGVKDTEAFF; DNA: TGCAGTGCTAGAGATTATGGGGTCAAGGACACTGAAGCTTTCTTT; D: .; length: 15; size: many; J: TRBJ1-1; V: TRBV20-1
CDR3: CASSLGQGNLAKNIQYF; DNA: TGTGCCAGCAGCTTGGGACAGGGCAACCTAGCCAAAAACATTCAGTACTTC; D: TRBD1; length: 17; size: many; J: TRBJ2-4; V: TRBV11-3
CDR3: CASSYIYSNQPQHF; DNA: TGTGCCAGCAGTTATATTTATAGCAATCAGCCCCAGCATTTT; D: .; length: 14; size: .; J: TRBJ1-5; V: TRBV27
CDR3: CATSTPGLEQYF; DNA: TGTGCCACCAGCACCCCGGGACTCGAGCAGTACTTC; D: .; length: 12; size: .; J: TRBJ2-7; V: TRBV15
CDR3: CASSLAGETDTQYF; DNA: TGTGCCAGCAGTCTAGCGGGAGAGACAGATACGCAGTATTTT; D: TRBD2; length: 14; size: .; J: TRBJ2-3; V: TRBV28
CDR3: CASSIGVADQETQYF; DNA: TGTGCCAGTAGTATAGGGGTAGCGGATCAAGAGACCCAGTACTTC; D: .; length: 15; size: many; J: TRBJ2-5; V: TRBV19
CDR3: CASSIPPSGETQYF; DNA: TGTGCCAGCAGTATTCCCCCGTCCGGGGAGACCCAGTACTTC; D: .; length: 14; size: .; J: TRBJ2-5; V: TRBV12-3/TRBV12-4
CDR3: CASSRTRTDQETQYF; DNA: TGTGCCAGCAGCCGCACCCGGACAGACCAAGAGACCCAGTACTTC; D: .; length: 15; size: .; J: TRBJ2-5; V: TRBV12-3/TRBV12-4
CDR3: CASSSSRLAGFTGELFF; DNA: TGTGCCAGCAGCTCGTCACGACTAGCGGGCTTCACCGGGGAGCTGTTTTTT; D: TRBD2; length: 17; size: many; J: TRBJ2-2; V: TRBV11-3
CDR3: CSPRSLPAGLADTQYF; DNA: TGCAGTCCTCGGTCTCTACCAGCGGGCTTAGCAGATACGCAGTATTTT; D: .; length: 16; size: few; J: TRBJ2-3; V: TRBV20-1
CDR3: CASSLERNTMYF; DNA: TGTGCCAGCAGCTTAGAAAGAAACACCATGTATTTT; D: .; length: 12; size: .; J: TRBJ1-3; V: TRBV7-8
CDR3: CASSYSASGRVAGTQYF; DNA: TGTGCCAGCAGTTATTCTGCTAGCGGGAGGGTCGCGGGTACGCAGTATTTT; D: TRBD2; length: 17; size: many; J: TRBJ2-3; V: TRBV6-9
CDR3: CSQGTSGRGSTDTQYF; DNA: TGCAGCCAAGGGACTAGCGGGAGGGGCAGCACAGATACGCAGTATTTT; D: TRBD2; length: 16; size: many; J: TRBJ2-3; V: TRBV20-1
CDR3: CAWSSGLGANVLTF; DNA: TGTGCCTGGAGCTCGGGGCTTGGGGCCAACGTCCTGACTTTC; D: .; length: 14; size: .; J: TRBJ2-6; V: TRBV30
CDR3: CSARDPGQGYEQYF; DNA: TGCAGTGCTAGAGATCCAGGACAGGGGTACGAGCAGTACTTC; D: TRBD1; length: 14; size: many; J: TRBJ2-7; V: TRBV20-1
CDR3: CSVERRGRATYEQYF; DNA: TGCAGCGTTGAAAGACGGGGCAGGGCAACCTACGAGCAGTACTTC; D: .; length: 15; size: many; J: TRBJ2-7; V: TRBV29-1
CDR3: CASSLVGREGAYGYTF; DNA: TGTGCCAGCAGCTTAGTAGGGCGGGAAGGGGCCTATGGCTACACCTTC; D: .; length: 16; size: many; J: TRBJ1-2; V: TRBV7-8
CDR3: CASRDHWTSGRAESTDTQYF; DNA: TGTGCCAGCAGAGATCACTGGACTAGCGGGAGGGCGGAGAGCACAGATACGCAGTATTTT; D: TRBD2; length: 20; size: .; J: TRBJ2-3; V: TRBV2
CDR3: CASSSDRGSYEQYF; DNA: TGTGCCAGCAGCTCGGACAGGGGATCCTACGAGCAGTACTTC; D: TRBD1; length: 14; size: many; J: TRBJ2-7; V: TRBV7-2
CDR3: CASSGGLTLNTEAFF; DNA: TGTGCCAGCAGTGGGGGCCTCACTCTGAACACTGAAGCTTTCTTT; D: .; length: 15; size: many; J: TRBJ1-1; V: TRBV6-1
CDR3: CASSPHPQREGVETQYF; DNA: TGTGCCAGCAGTCCCCACCCTCAGCGGGAGGGTGTGGAGACCCAGTACTTC; D: TRBD2; length: 17; size: .; J: TRBJ2-5; V: TRBV12-3/TRBV12-4
CDR3: CASSHPGVTEAFF; DNA: TGTGCCAGCAGTCATCCAGGGGTCACTGAAGCTTTCTTT; D: .; length: 13; size: many; J: TRBJ1-1; V: TRBV11-2
CDR3: CASGQHSGDEAFF; DNA: TGTGCTAGTGGTCAACACAGCGGCGATGAAGCTTTCTTT; D: .; length: 13; size: .; J: TRBJ1-1; V: TRBV12-5
CDR3: CASSLESSYNERFF; DNA: TGTGCCAGCAGTTTGGAAAGCTCCTACAATGAGCGGTTCTTC; D: .; length: 14; size: .; J: TRBJ2-1; V: TRBV6-2/TRBV6-3
CDR3: CASSLAQRELDTQYF; DNA: TGTGCCAGCAGCTTAGCCCAGCGGGAGCTAGATACGCAGTATTTT; D: TRBD2; length: 15; size: many; J: TRBJ2-3; V: TRBV7-6
CDR3: CASSLIGPPGLGGIANYGYTF; DNA: TGTGCCAGCAGTTTAATAGGTCCTCCTGGGCTGGGTGGAATAGCTAACTATGGCTACACCTTC; D: .; length: 21; size: .; J: TRBJ1-2; V: TRBV27
CDR3: CASSQDLRDQETQYF; DNA: TGTGCCAGCAGCCAAGATCTGCGGGATCAAGAGACCCAGTACTTC; D: .; length: 15; size: many; J: TRBJ2-5; V: TRBV4-2
CDR3: CASSPNAGSDTQYF; DNA: TGCGCCAGCAGCCCCAACGCTGGATCAGATACGCAGTATTTT; D: .; length: 14; size: many; J: TRBJ2-3; V: TRBV4-3
CDR3: CASSQVGQGGGEQYF; DNA: TGCGCCAGCAGCCAAGTGGGACAGGGAGGAGGCGAGCAGTACTTC; D: TRBD1; length: 15; size: many; J: TRBJ2-7; V: TRBV4-1
CDR3: CAGGISGGGGYDQPQHF; DNA: TGTGCCGGTGGTATTTCGGGGGGGGGGGGTTATGATCAGCCCCAGCATTTT; D: .; length: 17; size: .; J: TRBJ1-5; V: TRBV19
CDR3: CASSTDRGQETQYF; DNA: TGTGCCAGCAGCACGGACAGGGGCCAAGAGACCCAGTACTTC; D: TRBD1; length: 14; size: many; J: TRBJ2-5; V: TRBV28
CDR3: CASSNQETQYF; DNA: TGTGCCAGCAGTAACCAAGAGACCCAGTACTTC; D: .; length: 11; size: many; J: TRBJ2-5; V: TRBV6-6
CDR3: CASSLYQEINEKLFF; DNA: TGTGCCAGCAGTTTATATCAGGAGATTAATGAAAAACTGTTTTTT; D: .; length: 15; size: .; J: TRBJ1-4; V: TRBV12-3/TRBV12-4
CDR3: CASSVRASGTETQYF; DNA: TGTGCCAGCAGCGTACGGGCTAGCGGCACGGAGACCCAGTACTTC; D: TRBD2; length: 15; size: many; J: TRBJ2-5; V: TRBV9
CDR3: CSARGRTPGGAQVGETQYF; DNA: TGCAGTGCTAGAGGGCGGACCCCCGGAGGAGCGCAAGTAGGAGAGACCCAGTACTTC; D: .; length: 19; size: many; J: TRBJ2-5; V: TRBV20-1